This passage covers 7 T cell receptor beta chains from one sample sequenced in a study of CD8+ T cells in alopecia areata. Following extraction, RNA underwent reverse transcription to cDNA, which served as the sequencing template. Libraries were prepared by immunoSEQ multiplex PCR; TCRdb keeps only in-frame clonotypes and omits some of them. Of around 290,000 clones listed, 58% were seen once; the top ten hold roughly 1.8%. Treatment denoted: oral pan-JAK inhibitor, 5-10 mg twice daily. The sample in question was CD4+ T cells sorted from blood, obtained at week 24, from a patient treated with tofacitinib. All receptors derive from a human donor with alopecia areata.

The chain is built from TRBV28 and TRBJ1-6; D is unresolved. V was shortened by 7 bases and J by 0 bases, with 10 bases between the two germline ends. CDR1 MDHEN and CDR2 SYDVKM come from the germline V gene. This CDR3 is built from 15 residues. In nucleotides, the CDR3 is TGTGCCAGCAAGGACGGGAGCTCCTATAATTCACCCCTCCACTTT. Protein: CASKDGSSYNSPLHF. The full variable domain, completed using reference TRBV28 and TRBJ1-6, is DVKVTQSSRYLVKRTGEKVFLECVQDMDHENMFWYRQDPGLGLRLIYFSYDVKMKEKGDIPEGYSVSREKKERFSLILESASTNQTSMYLCASKDGSSYNSPLHFGNGTRLTVT.

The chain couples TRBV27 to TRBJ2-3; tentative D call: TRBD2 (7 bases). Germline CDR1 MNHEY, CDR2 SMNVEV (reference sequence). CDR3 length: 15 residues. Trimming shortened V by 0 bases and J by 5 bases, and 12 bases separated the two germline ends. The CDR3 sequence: CASSLSGGRVDTQYF. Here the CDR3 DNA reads TGTGCCAGCAGTTTATCGGGGGGGCGCGTAGATACGCAGTATTTT.

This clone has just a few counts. CDR3 region: CSVGGPPDQETQYF. CDR3 in DNA: TGCAGCGTTGGAGGACCTCCGGACCAAGAGACCCAGTACTTC. V and J are TRBV29-1 and TRBJ2-5; D is undetermined. Germline CDR1 SQVTM, CDR2 ANQGSEA. Trimming pared 4 bases from V and 0 bases from J, leaving 12 bases between. The CDR3 is made up of 14 amino acids.

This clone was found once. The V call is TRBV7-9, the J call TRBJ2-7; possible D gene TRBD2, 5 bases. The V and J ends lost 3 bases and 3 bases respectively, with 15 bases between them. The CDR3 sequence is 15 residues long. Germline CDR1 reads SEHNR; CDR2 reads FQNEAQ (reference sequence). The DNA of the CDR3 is TGTGCCAGCAGCTTGTCGGGATCCCTAGGCTACGAGCAGTACTTC. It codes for CASSLSGSLGYEQYF.

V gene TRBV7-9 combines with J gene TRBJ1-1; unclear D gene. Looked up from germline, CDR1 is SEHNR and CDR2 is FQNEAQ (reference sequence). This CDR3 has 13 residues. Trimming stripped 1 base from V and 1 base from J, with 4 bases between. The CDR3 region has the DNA TGTGCCAGCAGCTTAGAAGGGAACACTGAAGCTTTCTTT. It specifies CASSLEGNTEAFF.

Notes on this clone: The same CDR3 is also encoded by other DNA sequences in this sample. The CDR3 DNA is TGCAGCGTGAGTCCAGGGGAGACCCAGTACTTC. Its protein product is CSVSPGETQYF. V usage is TRBV29-1 and J usage is TRBJ2-5; tentative D call: TRBD1 (5 bases). CDR1 is SQVTM, CDR2 ANQGSEA, per germline. Trimming removed 6 bases at V and 5 bases at J, with 10 bases between. This CDR3 has 11 residues.

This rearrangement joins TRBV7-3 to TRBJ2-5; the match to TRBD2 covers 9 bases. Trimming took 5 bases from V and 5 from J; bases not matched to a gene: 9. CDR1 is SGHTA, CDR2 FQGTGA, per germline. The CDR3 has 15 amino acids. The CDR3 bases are TGTGCCAGCAGCCCCCTAGCGGGGAGTGGGGAGACCCAGTACTTC. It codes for CASSPLAGSGETQYF.